This T cell receptor (beta chain) appears in the sequencing data of a study of glioma-infiltrating T cells after dendritic cell vaccination. V was trimmed by 5 bases and J by 0 bases, leaving 14 bases between them. The CDR3 has 16 residues. Per germline, CDR1 SGHAT and CDR2 FQNNGV. This sample's time point: after dendritic cell vaccination, including at tumor progression/relapse. The repertoire was sequenced with immunoSEQ multiplex PCR; TCRdb's copy has only in-frame clones and lacks some. This sample has over 80,000 clones, with roughly four fifths found just once. This clone was seen more than once but under ten times.

The V call is TRBV11-2, the J call TRBJ1-3, with D maybe TRBD1 (6 bases). The specimen was blood, collected after dendritic cell vaccination. The clonotype was recovered from a human donor with glioblastoma. CDR3 region: CASSKIQGSSGNTIYF. The CDR3 DNA is TGTGCCAGCAGCAAGATCCAGGGGTCCTCTGGAAACACCATATATTTT.